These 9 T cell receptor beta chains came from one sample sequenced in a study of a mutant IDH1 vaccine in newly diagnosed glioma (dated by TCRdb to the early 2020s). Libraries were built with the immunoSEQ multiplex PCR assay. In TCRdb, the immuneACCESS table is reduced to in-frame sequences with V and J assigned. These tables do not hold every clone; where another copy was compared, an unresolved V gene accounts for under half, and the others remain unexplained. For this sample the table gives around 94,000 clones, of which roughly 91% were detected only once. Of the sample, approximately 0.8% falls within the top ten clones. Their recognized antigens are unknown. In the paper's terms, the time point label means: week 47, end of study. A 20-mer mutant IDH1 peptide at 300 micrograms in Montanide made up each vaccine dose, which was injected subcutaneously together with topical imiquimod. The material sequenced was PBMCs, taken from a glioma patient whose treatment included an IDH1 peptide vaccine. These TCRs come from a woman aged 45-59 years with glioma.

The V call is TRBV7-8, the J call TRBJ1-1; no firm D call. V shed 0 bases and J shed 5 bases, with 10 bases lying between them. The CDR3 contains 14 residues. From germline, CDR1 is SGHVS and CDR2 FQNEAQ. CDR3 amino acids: CASSLAPGGTEAFF. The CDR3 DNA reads TGTGCCAGCAGCTTAGCACCGGGAGGGACTGAAGCTTTCTTT.

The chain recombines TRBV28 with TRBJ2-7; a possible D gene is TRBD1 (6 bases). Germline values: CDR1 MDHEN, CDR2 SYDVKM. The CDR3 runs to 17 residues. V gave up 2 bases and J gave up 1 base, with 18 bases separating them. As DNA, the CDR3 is TGTGCCAGCAGTTTAGTTTCAGGGGTCCTCCTTTCCTACGAGCAGTACTTC. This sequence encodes CASSLVSGVLLSYEQYF.

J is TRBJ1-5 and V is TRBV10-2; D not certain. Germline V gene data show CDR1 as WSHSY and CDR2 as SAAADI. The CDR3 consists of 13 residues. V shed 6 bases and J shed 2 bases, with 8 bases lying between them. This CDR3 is CASRGKGNQPQHF. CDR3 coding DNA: TGCGCCAGCAGGGGAAAAGGCAATCAGCCCCAGCATTTT.

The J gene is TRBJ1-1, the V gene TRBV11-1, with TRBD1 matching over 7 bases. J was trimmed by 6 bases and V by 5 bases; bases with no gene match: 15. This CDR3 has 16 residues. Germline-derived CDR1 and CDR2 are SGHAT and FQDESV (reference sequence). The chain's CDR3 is CASSRAGGQRYPEAFF. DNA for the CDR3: TGTGCCAGCAGCCGTGCCGGGGGACAGAGGTACCCTGAAGCTTTCTTT.

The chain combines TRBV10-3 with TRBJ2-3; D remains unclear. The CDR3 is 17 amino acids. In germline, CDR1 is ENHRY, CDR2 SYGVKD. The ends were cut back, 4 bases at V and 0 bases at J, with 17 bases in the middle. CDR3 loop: CAISALSTDPSTDTQYF. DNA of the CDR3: TGTGCCATCAGTGCCCTCTCGACGGACCCTAGCACAGATACGCAGTATTTT.

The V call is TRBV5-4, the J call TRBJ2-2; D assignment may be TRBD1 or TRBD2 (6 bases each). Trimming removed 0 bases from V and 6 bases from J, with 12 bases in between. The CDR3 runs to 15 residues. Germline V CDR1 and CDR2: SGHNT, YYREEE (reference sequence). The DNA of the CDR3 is TGTGCCAGCAGCTTGGCCCCTAGGGGGGCCGGGGAGCTGTTTTTT. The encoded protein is CASSLAPRGAGELFF.

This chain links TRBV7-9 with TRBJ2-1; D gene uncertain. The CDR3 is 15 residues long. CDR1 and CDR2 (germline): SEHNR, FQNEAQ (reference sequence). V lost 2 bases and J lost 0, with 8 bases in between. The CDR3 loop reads CASSLIRTSYNEQFF. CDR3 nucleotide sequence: TGTGCCAGCAGCTTAATCAGAACCTCCTACAATGAGCAGTTCTTC.

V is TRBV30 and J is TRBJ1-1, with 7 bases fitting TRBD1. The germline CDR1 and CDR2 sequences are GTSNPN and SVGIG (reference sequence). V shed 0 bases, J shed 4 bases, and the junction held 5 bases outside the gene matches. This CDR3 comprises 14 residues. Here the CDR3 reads CAWSVLGGVTEAFF. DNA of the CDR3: TGTGCCTGGAGTGTATTAGGGGGCGTCACTGAAGCTTTCTTT. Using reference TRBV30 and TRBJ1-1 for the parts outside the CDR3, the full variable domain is SQTIHQWPATLVQPVGSPLSLECTVEGTSNPNLYWYRQAAGRGLQLLFYSVGIGQISSEVPQNLSASRPQDRQFILSSKKLLLSDSGFYLCAWSVLGGVTEAFFGQGTRLTVV.

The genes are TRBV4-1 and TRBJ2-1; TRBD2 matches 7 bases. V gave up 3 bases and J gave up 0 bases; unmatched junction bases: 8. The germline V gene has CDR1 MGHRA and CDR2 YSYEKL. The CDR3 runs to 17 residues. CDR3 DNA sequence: TGCGCCAGCAGCCATGAAGCCGGGAGGTTCTCCTACAATGAGCAGTTCTTC. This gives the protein CASSHEAGRFSYNEQFF.